This T cell receptor beta chain originates from a study of PD-1 blockade in mismatch repair-deficient tumors. Background on the study: Patients had eleven to twelve mismatch repair-deficient cancer types, all previously treated and progressing.

Method: immunoSEQ multiplex PCR; TCRdb's copy keeps in-frame clones and lacks some. In the table there are over 75,000 clones, approximately 81% of which are singletons. PCR or immunohistochemistry showed mismatch repair deficiency in every enrolled patient. TCRs were sequenced from a few patients responding to pembrolizumab. Trimming left V 4 bases short and J 3 bases short, with 13 bases between. The germline V gene encodes CDR1 SGDLS and CDR2 YYNGEE. The CDR3 loop spans 15 amino acids. Notes on the study in general: After pembrolizumab, tumor-resident clones rose rapidly, then generally contracted before radiologic responses.

A remark on this clone: The antigen remains unidentified.

The rearrangement joins TRBV9 to TRBJ1-4; D gene ambiguous. This TCR was recovered from an adult with mismatch repair-deficient cancer. Sequenced here: peripheral blood, sampled 12 weeks after starting pembrolizumab. CDR3 protein: CASSLTASPNEKLFF. The CDR3, as DNA: TGTGCCAGCAGCCTCACGGCAAGCCCTAATGAAAAACTGTTTTTT.